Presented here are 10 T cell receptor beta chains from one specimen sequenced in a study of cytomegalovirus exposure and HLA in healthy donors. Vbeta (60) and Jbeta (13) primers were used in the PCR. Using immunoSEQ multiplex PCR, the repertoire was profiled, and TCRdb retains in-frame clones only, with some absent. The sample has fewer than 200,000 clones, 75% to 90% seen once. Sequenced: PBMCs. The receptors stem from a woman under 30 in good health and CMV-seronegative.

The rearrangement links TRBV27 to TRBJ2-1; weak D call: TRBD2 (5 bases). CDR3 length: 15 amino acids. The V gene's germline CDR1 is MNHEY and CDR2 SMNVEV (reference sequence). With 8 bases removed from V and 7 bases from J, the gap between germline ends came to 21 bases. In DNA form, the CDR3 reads TGTGCCAGCGGTTCGAGACTAACCTCTTTGAATGAGCAGTTCTTC. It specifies CASGSRLTSLNEQFF.

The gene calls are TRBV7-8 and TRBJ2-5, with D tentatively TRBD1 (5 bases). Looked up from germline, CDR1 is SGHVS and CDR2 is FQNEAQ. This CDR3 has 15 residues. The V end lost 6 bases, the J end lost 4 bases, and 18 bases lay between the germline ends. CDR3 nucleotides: TGTGCCAGCAGTCGGCTTGCAGGGTTGGTAGAGACCCAGTACTTC. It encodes CASSRLAGLVETQYF. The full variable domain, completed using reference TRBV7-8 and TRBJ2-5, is GAGVSQSPRYKVAKRGQDVALRCDPISGHVSLFWYQQALGQGPEFLTYFQNEAQLDKSGLPSDRFFAERPEGSVSTLKIQRTQQEDSAVYLCASSRLAGLVETQYFGPGTRLLVL.

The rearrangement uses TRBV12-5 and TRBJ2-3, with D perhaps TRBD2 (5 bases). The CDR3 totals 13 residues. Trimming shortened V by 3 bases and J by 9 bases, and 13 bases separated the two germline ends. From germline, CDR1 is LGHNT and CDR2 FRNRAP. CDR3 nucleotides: TGTGCTAGTGGTTTCAGCGGATCCCACACGCAGTATTTT. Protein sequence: CASGFSGSHTQYF. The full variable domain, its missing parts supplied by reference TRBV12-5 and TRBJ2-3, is DARVTQTPRHKVTEMGQEVTMRCQPILGHNTVFWYRQTMMQGLELLAYFRNRAPLDDSGMPKDRFSAEMPDATLATLKIQPSEPRDSAVYFCASGFSGSHTQYFGPGTRLTVL.

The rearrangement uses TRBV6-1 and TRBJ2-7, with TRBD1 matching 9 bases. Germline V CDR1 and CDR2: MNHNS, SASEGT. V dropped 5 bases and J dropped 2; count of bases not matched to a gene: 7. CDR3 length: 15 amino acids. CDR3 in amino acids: CASSPAGTGTYEQYF. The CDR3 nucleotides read TGTGCCAGCAGTCCGGCGGGGACAGGGACCTACGAGCAGTACTTC.

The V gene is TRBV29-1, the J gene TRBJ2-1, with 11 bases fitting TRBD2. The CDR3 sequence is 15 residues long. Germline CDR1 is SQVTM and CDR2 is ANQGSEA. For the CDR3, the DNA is TGCAGTGGCAGACACGGGACTAGCGGCTACAATGAGCAGTTCTTC. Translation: CSGRHGTSGYNEQFF.

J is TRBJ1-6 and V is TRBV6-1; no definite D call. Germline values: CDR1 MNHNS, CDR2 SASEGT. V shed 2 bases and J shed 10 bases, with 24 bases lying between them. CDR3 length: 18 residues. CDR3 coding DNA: TGTGCCAGCAGTGAAATTTTGGGAACTCGGGGATTTGGATCACCCCTCCACTTT. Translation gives CASSEILGTRGFGSPLHF.

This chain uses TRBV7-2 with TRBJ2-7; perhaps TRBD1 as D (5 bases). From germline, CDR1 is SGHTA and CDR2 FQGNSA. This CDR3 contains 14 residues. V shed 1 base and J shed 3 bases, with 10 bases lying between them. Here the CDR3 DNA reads TGTGCCAGCAGCTTAGTGCAGGGTATCTACGAGCAGTACTTC. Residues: CASSLVQGIYEQYF.

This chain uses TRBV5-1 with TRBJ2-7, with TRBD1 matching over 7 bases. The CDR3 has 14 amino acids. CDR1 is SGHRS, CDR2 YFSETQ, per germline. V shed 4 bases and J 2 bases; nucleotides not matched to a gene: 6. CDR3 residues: CASSITGVAYEQYF. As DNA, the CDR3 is TGCGCCAGCAGCATAACAGGGGTTGCCTACGAGCAGTACTTC.

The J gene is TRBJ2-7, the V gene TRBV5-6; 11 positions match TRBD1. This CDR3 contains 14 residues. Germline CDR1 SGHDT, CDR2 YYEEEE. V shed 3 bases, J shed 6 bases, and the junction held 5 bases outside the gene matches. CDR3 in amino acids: CASSYRTGGAEQYF. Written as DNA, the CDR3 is TGTGCCAGCAGCTATCGGACAGGGGGCGCCGAGCAGTACTTC. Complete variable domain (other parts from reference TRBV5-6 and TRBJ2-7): DAGVTQSPTHLIKTRGQQVTLRCSPKSGHDTVSWYQQALGQGPQFIFQYYEEEERQRGNFPDRFSGHQFPNYSSELNVNALLLGDSALYLCASSYRTGGAEQYFGPGTRLTVT.

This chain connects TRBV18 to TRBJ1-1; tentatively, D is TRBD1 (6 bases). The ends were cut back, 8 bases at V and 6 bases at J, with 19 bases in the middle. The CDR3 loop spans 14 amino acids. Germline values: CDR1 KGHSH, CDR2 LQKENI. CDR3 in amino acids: CASRLNRDDSEAFF. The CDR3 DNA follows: TGTGCCAGCAGGCTGAACAGGGACGATTCTGAAGCTTTCTTT.